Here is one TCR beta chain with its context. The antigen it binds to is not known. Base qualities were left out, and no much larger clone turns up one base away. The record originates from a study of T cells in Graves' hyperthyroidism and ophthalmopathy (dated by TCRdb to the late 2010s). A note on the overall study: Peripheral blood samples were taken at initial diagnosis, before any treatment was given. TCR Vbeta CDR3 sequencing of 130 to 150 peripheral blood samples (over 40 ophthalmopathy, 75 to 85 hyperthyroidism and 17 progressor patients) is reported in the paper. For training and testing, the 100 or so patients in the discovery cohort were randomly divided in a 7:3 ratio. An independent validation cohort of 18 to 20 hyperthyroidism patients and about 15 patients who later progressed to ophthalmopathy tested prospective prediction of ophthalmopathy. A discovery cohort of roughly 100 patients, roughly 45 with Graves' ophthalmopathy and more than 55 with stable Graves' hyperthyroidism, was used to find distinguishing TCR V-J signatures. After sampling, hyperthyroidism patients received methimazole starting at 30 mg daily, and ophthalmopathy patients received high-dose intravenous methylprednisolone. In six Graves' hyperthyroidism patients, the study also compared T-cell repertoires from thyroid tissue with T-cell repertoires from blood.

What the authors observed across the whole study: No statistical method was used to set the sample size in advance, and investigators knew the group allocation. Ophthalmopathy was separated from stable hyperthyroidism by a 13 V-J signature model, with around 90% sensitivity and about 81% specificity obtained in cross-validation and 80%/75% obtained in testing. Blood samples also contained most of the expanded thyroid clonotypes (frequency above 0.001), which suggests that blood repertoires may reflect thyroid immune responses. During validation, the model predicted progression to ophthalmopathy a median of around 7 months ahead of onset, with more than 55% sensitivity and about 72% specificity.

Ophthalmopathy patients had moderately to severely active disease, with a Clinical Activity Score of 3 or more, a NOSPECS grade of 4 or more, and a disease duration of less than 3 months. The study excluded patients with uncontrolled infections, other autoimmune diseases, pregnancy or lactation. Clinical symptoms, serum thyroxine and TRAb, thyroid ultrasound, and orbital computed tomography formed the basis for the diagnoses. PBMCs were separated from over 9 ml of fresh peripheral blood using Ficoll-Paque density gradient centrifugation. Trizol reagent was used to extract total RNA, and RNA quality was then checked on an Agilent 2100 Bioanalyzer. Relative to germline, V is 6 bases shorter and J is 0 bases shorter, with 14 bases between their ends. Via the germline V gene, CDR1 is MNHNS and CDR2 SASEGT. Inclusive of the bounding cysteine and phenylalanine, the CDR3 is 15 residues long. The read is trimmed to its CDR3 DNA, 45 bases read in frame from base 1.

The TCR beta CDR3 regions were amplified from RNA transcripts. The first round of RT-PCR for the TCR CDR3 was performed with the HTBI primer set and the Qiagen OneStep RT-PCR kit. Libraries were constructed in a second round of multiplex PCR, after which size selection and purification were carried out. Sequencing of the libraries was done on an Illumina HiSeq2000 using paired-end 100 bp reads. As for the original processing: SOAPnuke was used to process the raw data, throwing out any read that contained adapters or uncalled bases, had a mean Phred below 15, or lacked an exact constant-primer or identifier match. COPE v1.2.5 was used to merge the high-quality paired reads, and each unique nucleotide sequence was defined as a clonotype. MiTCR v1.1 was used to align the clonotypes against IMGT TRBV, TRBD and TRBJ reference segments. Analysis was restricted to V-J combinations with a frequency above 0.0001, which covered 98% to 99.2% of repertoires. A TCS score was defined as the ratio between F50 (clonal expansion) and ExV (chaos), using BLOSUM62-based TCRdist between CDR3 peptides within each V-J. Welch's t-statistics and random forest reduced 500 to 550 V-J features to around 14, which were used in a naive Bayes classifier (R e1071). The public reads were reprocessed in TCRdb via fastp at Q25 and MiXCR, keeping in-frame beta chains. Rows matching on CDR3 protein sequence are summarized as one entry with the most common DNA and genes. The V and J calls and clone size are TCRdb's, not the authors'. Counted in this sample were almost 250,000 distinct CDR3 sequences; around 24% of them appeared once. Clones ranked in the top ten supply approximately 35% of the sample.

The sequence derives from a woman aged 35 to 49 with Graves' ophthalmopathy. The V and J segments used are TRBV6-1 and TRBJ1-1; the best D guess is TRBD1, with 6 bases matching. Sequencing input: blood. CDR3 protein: CASRGAGQLNTEAFF. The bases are TGTGCCAGCAGGGGGGCTGGGCAGTTGAACACTGAAGCTTTCTTT.